This TCR beta chain was recorded in a study of OX40 agonist ivuxolimab in advanced cancers. In the study overall: Two patients with cutaneous melanoma and one with hepatocellular carcinoma, three in total, showed partial responses.

This table comes from immunoSEQ multiplex PCR, and its TCRdb copy is limited to in-frame clones, with some not included. The sample holds tens of thousands of clones, under 95% seen once. Blood was sampled at baseline, cycle 4 day 1, and cycle 7 day 1. The source is an adult with an advanced solid tumor such as melanoma, head and neck, liver or kidney cancer. This sample comprised CD4+ or CD8+ T cells sorted from blood, obtained in a trial of the OX40 agonist ivuxolimab.

The CDR3 DNA reads as TGTGCCAGCTCACCTGGACAGGGGTTGGTTGAGCAGTTCTTC. This codes for CASSPGQGLVEQFF. The chain joins TRBV18 to TRBJ2-1; TRBD1 aligns across 9 bases. The CDR3 loop spans 14 amino acids. Germline CDR1 is KGHSH and CDR2 is LQKENI. The V and J ends lost 3 bases and 9 bases, in that order; junction bases with no gene match: 6.